This entry lists 27 T cell receptor beta chains sequenced from one sample in a study of tumor and adjacent non-tumor tissue in lung cancer. RNA was extracted from bulk tissue without any cell sorting. A modified ARM-PCR protocol with three rounds of nested PCR amplified TCRbeta. TCRdb re-called the multiplex PCR reads with MiXCR, one entry per CDR3 protein. Here the sample spans fewer than 85,000 distinct CDR3 sequences, roughly 80% being singletons. Sequenced sample: lung tumor tissue. These receptors originate from a woman aged 45-59 years with non-small cell lung cancer.

This clonotype has only a few counts. At one end the junction does not follow the germline gene, possibly because of a read error. The rearrangement links TRBV11-2 to TRBJ2-7, with 9 bases that match TRBD2. The CDR3 is 14 residues long. Germline-derived CDR1 and CDR2 are SGHAT and FQNNGV. The chain's CDR3 is CAISLVGGGDEPYF. In DNA, the CDR3 is TGTGCCATCAGCTTAGTGGGCGGGGGGGACGAGCCGTACTTC.

Notes on this clonotype: Compared with germline, one end of the junction differs, possibly owing to a read error. This chain links TRBV6-6 with TRBJ2-7; D unresolved. The CDR3 has 12 residues. Germline CDR1 MNHNY, CDR2 SVGAGI (reference sequence). The CDR3 loop is CARSFSTYEQYF. DNA of the CDR3: TGTGCCAGGAGTTTCTCGACCTACGAGCAGTACTTC.

This chain uses TRBV4-1 with TRBJ1-3; D is ambiguous. Germline V gene lookup returns CDR1 MGHRA and CDR2 YSYEKL. The length of the CDR3 is 14 residues. The V end was cut by 10 bases, the J end by 2 bases, with 15 bases between. The CDR3 region has the DNA TGCGCCAACAGTCAAACGGCACCTGGAAACACCATATATTTT. This gives the protein CANSQTAPGNTIYF.

This sequence joins TRBV4-1 and TRBJ1-2, with TRBD1 matching 12 bases. After removal of 1 base from V and 10 bases from J, the junction contained 13 bases not matched to a gene. Germline CDR1 reads MGHRA; CDR2 reads YSYEKL. This CDR3 comprises 17 residues. CDR3 in DNA: TGCGCCAGCAGCCAAGCTCCACCGGGACAGGGGGCGCTAGACTACACCTTC. This codes for CASSQAPPGQGALDYTF.

Turning to this clonotype: A read error may produce the germline difference seen at one junction end. The chain combines TRBV6-5 with TRBJ1-5, with D perhaps matching TRBD1 (5 bases). CDR1 and CDR2 from the germline V gene are MNHEY and SVGAGI. The CDR3 covers 15 residues. DNA of the CDR3: TGTGCCAGCAGCCCTGACAGCAATAGCAGTCAGCCCAAGCATTTT. Protein sequence: CASSPDSNSSQPKHF.

The V and J genes are TRBV6-6 and TRBJ1-1, with D unclear. This CDR3 comprises 15 residues. V was trimmed by 7 bases and J by 4 bases, leaving 19 bases between them. CDR1 and CDR2 (germline): MNHNY, SVGAGI (reference sequence). For the CDR3, the DNA is TGTGCCAGCAACGAACGGCCCCTTAGTGCCACTGAAGCTTTCTTT. Amino acids: CASNERPLSATEAFF.

At least ten counts were recorded for this clonotype. The chain carries TRBV30 and TRBJ1-1; weak D call: TRBD1 (6 bases). The CDR3 sequence is 14 residues long. The V gene's germline CDR1 is GTSNPN and CDR2 SVGIG (reference sequence). V was pared by 2 bases and J by 2 bases, with 12 bases between. CDR3 in DNA: TGTGCCTGGAGTTTAGGCAGGGGAAACACTGAAGCTTTCTTT. Translating it yields CAWSLGRGNTEAFF.

The chain links TRBV5-1 to TRBJ2-2; 15 bases agree with TRBD2. This CDR3 has 20 amino acids. V shed 4 bases and J 0 bases; nucleotides not matched to a gene: 10. The V gene's germline CDR1 is SGHRS and CDR2 YFSETQ. This CDR3 reads CASSITGTSGRLANTGELFF. CDR3 in DNA: TGCGCCAGCAGCATAACCGGGACTAGCGGGAGGCTCGCGAACACCGGGGAGCTGTTTTTT.

Note on this clonotype: One end of the junction is discordant with germline, which a read error may explain. This chain uses TRBV20-1 with TRBJ2-2; no clear D. Per the germline V gene, CDR1 is DFQATT and CDR2 is SNEGSKA (reference sequence). CDR3 length: 16 amino acids. DNA of the CDR3: TGTAGTGCCACTCCGATTGAGATTCTTGGCGCCGGGGAGCTGTTTTTT. Translating gives CSATPIEILGAGELFF.

J is TRBJ2-1 and V is TRBV20-1; D is perhaps TRBD2 (5 bases). The ends were cut back, 1 base at V and 15 bases at J, with 16 bases in the middle. This CDR3 spans 12 amino acids. From germline, CDR1 is DFQATT and CDR2 SNEGSKA (reference sequence). The CDR3 coding sequence is TGCAGTGCTAGAGGCACCAACGGGATCCCGTTCTTC. Residues: CSARGTNGIPFF.

Turning to this clonotype: The CDR3 does not close with the conserved phenylalanine or tryptophan, likely indicating a read error. The gene calls are TRBV6-2 or TRBV6-3 and TRBJ2-2; 8 bases match TRBD2. The germline gives CDR1 MNHEY, CDR2 SVGEGT. The length of the CDR3 is 18 residues. The junction had 12 bases not matched to a gene; V was cut back by 2 bases and J by 4 bases. This CDR3 is CASSYPSQGLVSTGELFS. CDR3 bases: TGTGCCAGCAGTTACCCCTCCCAGGGACTAGTTAGCACCGGGGAGCTGTTTTCT.

Concerning this clonotype: The junction does not match germline at one end; this may be a read error. V is TRBV28 and J is TRBJ1-4; D possibly corresponds to TRBD1 (6 bases). Germline V gives CDR1 MDHEN, CDR2 SYDVKM. The CDR3 is made up of 14 amino acids. The CDR3 here is CASSPYRVKGKPFF. In DNA form, the CDR3 reads TGTGCCAGCAGTCCATACAGGGTTAAGGGAAAACCGTTTTTT.

The chain uses TRBV6-2 or TRBV6-3 and TRBJ2-1; 8 bases are a match to TRBD2. The J call may be faulty, since TRBJ2-7 better matches the DNA end. The germline V gene encodes CDR1 MNHEY and CDR2 SVGEGT. This CDR3 contains 15 residues. This CDR3 reads CASMPSGSTVREQYF. Here the CDR3 DNA reads TGTGCCAGCATGCCTAGCGGGTCTACCGTCAGAGAGCAGTACTTC.

As for this clonotype: A much bigger clone sits one base away, suggesting this may be a read error. V usage is TRBV4-1 and J usage is TRBJ1-3; D remains unclear. Germline CDR1 and CDR2: MGHRA and YSYEKL. This CDR3 is 14 amino acids long. The CDR3 spells CTSSQMAPGNTIYF. CDR3 coding DNA: TGCACCAGCAGCCAAATGGCACCTGGAAACACCATATATTTT.

To note about this clonotype: The junction shows a germline mismatch at one end, possibly a read error. This chain uses TRBV4-3 with TRBJ1-5, with D hard to call. The CDR3 spans 13 residues. CDR1 is LGHNA, CDR2 YSLEER, per germline. In DNA, the CDR3 is TGCACCAGCAGCCAAATACTCAATCAGCCCCAGCATTTT. It yields the protein CTSSQILNQPQHF.

The DNA for the CDR3 is TGCAGTGCTACTGCCTTCTGTAAGGAGCAGTACTTC. This gives the protein CSATAFCKEQYF. The chain carries TRBV20-1 and TRBJ2-7; unclear D gene. The germline V gene encodes CDR1 DFQATT and CDR2 SNEGSKA (reference sequence). The CDR3 contains 12 residues. Trimming removed 4 bases from V and 7 bases from J, with 14 bases in between.

This chain connects TRBV28 to TRBJ2-2; D not resolved. The length of the CDR3 is 17 residues. Germline V gene data show CDR1 as MDHEN and CDR2 as SYDVKM. Trimming took off 4 bases at V and 1 base at J, with 16 bases between the two ends. The CDR3 region is CASSYSHSGRNTGELFF. The CDR3 DNA reads TGTGCCAGCAGTTATTCCCACTCGGGCCGGAACACCGGGGAGCTGTTTTTT.

This clonotype was found once. Sequence at one end of the junction differs from germline and may be a read error. The chain joins TRBV20-1 to TRBJ2-3; tentative D call: TRBD1 (5 bases). The germline V gene has CDR1 DFQATT and CDR2 SNEGSKA (reference sequence). The CDR3 is made up of 15 amino acids. The DNA for the CDR3 is TGCAGTGTTAGAGATCCAGGACAATTCACAGATACGCAGTATTTT. Translation: CSVRDPGQFTDTQYF.

For this clonotype: Since no conserved phenylalanine or tryptophan closes the CDR3, a read error is the likely cause. The CDR3 here is CSTSLGGGYNEQFC. CDR3 sequence (DNA): TGCAGTACTAGCCTCGGGGGAGGCTACAATGAGCAGTTCTGC. V and J are TRBV20-1 and TRBJ2-1, with D tentatively TRBD2 (6 bases). This CDR3 spans 14 amino acids. CDR1 and CDR2 (germline): DFQATT, SNEGSKA (reference sequence).

This clonotype was seen just once. In this CDR3 the conserved last residue, phenylalanine or tryptophan, is missing, so a read error is likely. The J gene is TRBJ1-6, the V gene TRBV6-5, with D unclear. V lost 0 bases and J lost 5, with 14 bases in between. This CDR3 contains 17 residues. The germline CDR1 and CDR2 sequences are MNHEY and SVGAGI. The CDR3 loop is CASSYSLWRADNSPLHS. In nucleotides, the CDR3 is TGTGCCAGCAGTTACTCCCTCTGGCGGGCAGATAATTCACCCCTCCACTCT.

Of note for this clonotype: An end of the junction differs from the germline gene, which may be a read error. The rearrangement uses TRBV6-5 and TRBJ2-2, with D tentatively TRBD2 (6 bases). Germline lookup yields CDR1 MNHEY and CDR2 SVGAGI. This CDR3 is built from 15 residues. CDR3 in DNA: TGTGCCAGCAGTTACGGAGCGGACTACACCGGGGACCTGTTTTTT. It specifies CASSYGADYTGDLFF.

Turning to this clonotype: The CDR3 carries no conserved terminal phenylalanine or tryptophan, so it likely arises from a read error. The rearrangement joins TRBV11-2 to TRBJ2-2; D may be TRBD2 (5 bases). The CDR3 spans 14 residues. The germline gives CDR1 SGHAT, CDR2 FQNNGV. CDR3 protein: CTSGKNWDTGELFI. In nucleotides, the CDR3 is TGTACCAGCGGCAAAAACTGGGACACCGGGGAGCTGTTTATT.

A remark on this clonotype: The conserved closing phenylalanine or tryptophan is absent in this CDR3, likely reflecting a read error. The limits of the CDR3 on the DNA are not certain, so only TCRdb's listed CDR3 is given. The CDR3 is CSARKRTATYYNEHFL. The V call is TRBV20-1, the J call TRBJ2-1; no DNA check was done on the table's D call, TRBD1. The CDR3 is 16 residues long, counting both termini. Germline CDR1 reads DFQATT; CDR2 reads SNEGSKA (reference sequence).

CDR3: CSVDPVGAIDGYTF. DNA of the CDR3: TGCAGCGTTGACCCCGTTGGAGCCATCGATGGCTACACCTTC. The V gene is TRBV29-1, the J gene TRBJ1-2; D is ambiguous. This CDR3 has 14 amino acids. The V end lost 3 bases, the J end lost 6 bases, and 17 bases lay between the germline ends. CDR1 and CDR2 from the germline V gene are SQVTM and ANQGSEA.

Note on this clonotype: The junction shows a germline mismatch at one end, possibly a read error. The gene calls are TRBV10-1 and TRBJ1-4, with 8 bases matching TRBD1. The germline V gene encodes CDR1 WNHNN and CDR2 SYGVQD (reference sequence). The CDR3 runs 18 residues. CDR3 nucleotide sequence: TGCGTCAGCAGTGAGTCGGACAGGGAGGGGGCAACTAGTGAAAAACTGTTTTTT. This encodes CVSSESDREGATSEKLFF.

As concerns this clonotype: An end of the junction differs from the germline gene, which may be a read error. The J gene is TRBJ2-1, the V gene TRBV20-1, with D perhaps matching TRBD2 (6 bases). CDR1 and CDR2 from the germline V gene are DFQATT and SNEGSKA (reference sequence). The CDR3 contains 13 residues. The CDR3 bases are TGCAATGCTACAAGACTAGTTTCGAATGAGCACTTCTTC. It specifies CNATRLVSNEHFF.

About this clonotype: One end of the junction is discordant with germline, which a read error may explain. The chain carries TRBV20-1 and TRBJ2-3, with TRBD2 matching 10 bases. CDR1 and CDR2 (germline): DFQATT, SNEGSKA (reference sequence). The CDR3 is made up of 16 amino acids. CDR3 sequence: CIASPISGRSKDTQYF. DNA of the CDR3: TGCATTGCTAGCCCAATTAGCGGGAGGAGCAAAGATACGCAGTATTTT.